This is a list of T cell receptor beta chains from one sample in a study of T cells in Graves' hyperthyroidism and ophthalmopathy. TCRdb itself ran the multiplex PCR reads through MiXCR, one entry per CDR3 protein. This table has some 720,000 distinct CDR3 sequences, roughly 17% appearing once. Sequenced material: blood. Receptor source: a man aged 18-30 years with Graves' hyperthyroidism. Both conserved end residues are part of each CDR3. D genes are given only for firm matches. Clone size, where shown, is once, few, many, or a class for clones that have expanded.

CDR3 protein	CDR3 DNA	D gene	V gene	clone size	J gene
CASSGASREGRDTQYF	TGCGCCAGCAGTGGGGCATCCCGGGAGGGGCGAGATACGCAGTATTTT	TRBD2	TRBV10-1	.	TRBJ2-3
CASGVGGYEQYF	TGTGCCAGCGGTGTGGGGGGGTATGAGCAGTACTTC	TRBD2	TRBV12-3/TRBV12-4	few	TRBJ2-7
CASSSTERGEQYF	TGTGCCAGCAGCTCGACAGAGAGGGGGGAGCAGTACTTC	.	TRBV28	few	TRBJ2-7
CASSMGQQSTDTQYF	TGTGCCAGCAGCATGGGACAGCAGAGCACAGATACGCAGTATTTT	TRBD1	TRBV7-9	.	TRBJ2-3
CASSLEDRVEETQYF	TGTGCCAGCAGCTTAGAGGACAGGGTCGAAGAGACCCAGTACTTC	TRBD1	TRBV11-3	few	TRBJ2-5
CSAFFQGAGDTDTQYF	TGCAGTGCCTTCTTCCAGGGGGCGGGAGACACAGATACGCAGTATTTT	.	TRBV20-1	many	TRBJ2-3
CASSQVFSDSYEQYF	TGTGCCAGCAGCCAAGTTTTCTCCGATTCCTACGAGCAGTACTTC	.	TRBV7-2	few	TRBJ2-7
CASSQGVKIAGHYEQYF	TGCGCCAGCAGCCAAGGGGTCAAAATAGCGGGCCACTACGAGCAGTACTTC	TRBD2	TRBV4-3	.	TRBJ2-7
CASSQEGGLAGAVSYNEQFF	TGTGCCAGCAGCCAAGAAGGGGGACTAGCGGGAGCTGTCTCCTACAATGAGCAGTTCTTC	TRBD2	TRBV3-1	many	TRBJ2-1
CASSLNPGANVLTF	TGTGCCAGCAGCTTAAATCCTGGGGCCAACGTCCTGACTTTC	.	TRBV7-3	few	TRBJ2-6
CASSAGTSGEQYF	TGTGCCAGCAGTGCCGGGACTAGCGGGGAGCAGTACTTC	TRBD2	TRBV9	few	TRBJ2-7
CATSDLAGTNTGELFF	TGTGCCACCAGTGATTTGGCAGGGACGAACACCGGGGAGCTGTTTTTT	.	TRBV24-1	.	TRBJ2-2
CASSPTTDEAFF	TGTGCCAGCTCACCAACGACGGATGAAGCTTTCTTT	.	TRBV18	many	TRBJ1-1
CASSSHRNSNQPQHF	TGTGCCAGCAGCTCTCACAGAAATAGCAATCAGCCCCAACATTTT	.	TRBV7-2	.	TRBJ1-5
CASRGVAGGPTDTQYF	TGTGCCAGCAGGGGAGTAGCGGGAGGGCCGACAGATACGCAGTATTTT	TRBD2	TRBV27	.	TRBJ2-3
CAISETTGSNQPQHF	TGTGCCATCAGTGAGACAACAGGAAGCAATCAGCCCCAGCATTTT	.	TRBV10-3	.	TRBJ1-5
CASRDRFSYEQYF	TGCGCCAGCCGGGACAGGTTCTCCTACGAGCAGTACTTC	TRBD1	TRBV20-1	.	TRBJ2-7
CASSLWGGTSGEAFF	TGTGCCAGCAGTTTATGGGGGGGCACTTCCGGTGAAGCTTTCTTT	.	TRBV27	many	TRBJ1-1
CVLVSRAYGGYTF	TGTGTCCTAGTATCCCGGGCCTATGGTGGCTACACCTTC	.	TRBV2	.	TRBJ1-2
CSGRWTDLFF	TGCAGTGGGCGCTGGACGGACCTCTTCTTT	.	TRBV20-1	few	TRBJ1-1
CASSHPLPPNEKLFF	TGTGCCAGCAGCCACCCCCTCCCACCTAATGAAAAACTGTTTTTT	.	TRBV6-4	.	TRBJ1-4
CASSQLGGALSPLHF	TGTGCCAGCAGCCAACTAGGCGGAGCTCTTTCACCCCTCCACTTT	.	TRBV3-1	few	TRBJ1-6
CASIRGDSYEQYF	TGTGCCAGCATTCGAGGGGACTCCTACGAGCAGTACTTC	.	TRBV28	few	TRBJ2-7
CASSFSAGSYNEQFF	TGTGCCAGCAGTTTCTCAGCGGGGTCCTACAATGAGCAGTTCTTC	TRBD2	TRBV27	many	TRBJ2-1
CASRTRENWANEQFF	TGTGCCAGCAGGACTCGGGAGAATTGGGCCAATGAGCAGTTCTTC	.	TRBV12-3/TRBV12-4	.	TRBJ2-1
CAWTRRRYNEQFF	TGTGCCTGGACCCGGAGGAGGTACAATGAGCAGTTCTTC	.	TRBV30	many	TRBJ2-1
CASRPGRGHLAGGFNEQFF	TGTGCCAGCCGCCCGGGCAGGGGGCATCTAGCGGGAGGTTTCAATGAGCAGTTCTTC	TRBD2	TRBV7-8	.	TRBJ2-1
CASSLGTSGISNEQFF	TGTGCCAGCAGTTTAGGGACTAGCGGGATCTCAAATGAGCAGTTCTTC	TRBD2	TRBV12-3/TRBV12-4	.	TRBJ2-1
CASSQAEDRGAYEQYF	TGTGCCAGCAGCCAAGCCGAAGACAGGGGGGCCTACGAGCAGTACTTC	TRBD1	TRBV3-1	few	TRBJ2-7
CSARAGQNTGELFF	TGCAGTGCTAGAGCGGGACAGAACACCGGGGAGCTGTTTTTT	.	TRBV20-1	few	TRBJ2-2
CASSLAGPTDTQDF	TGTGCCAGCAGCTTAGCTGGCCCCACAGATACGCAGGATTTT	.	TRBV7-8	few	TRBJ2-3
CASSVTGREYNEQFF	TGTGCCAGCAGCGTAACGGGGAGAGAATACAATGAGCAGTTCTTC	.	TRBV9	.	TRBJ2-1
CSVVGGIHTEAFF	TGCAGCGTTGTAGGGGGAATTCACACTGAAGCTTTCTTT	.	TRBV29-1	few	TRBJ1-1
CSARLATFYEQYF	TGCAGTGCTAGGCTAGCTACTTTCTACGAGCAGTACTTC	.	TRBV20-1	many	TRBJ2-7
CASSLLGLTYEQYF	TGTGCCAGCAGTTTACTGGGGCTAACCTACGAGCAGTACTTC	.	TRBV12-3/TRBV12-4	many	TRBJ2-7
CASSDSRASRDTQYF	TGTGCCAGCAGTGATTCCCGGGCTAGCAGAGATACGCAGTATTTT	.	TRBV2	many	TRBJ2-3
CSASGTGGPTEAFF	TGCAGTGCTAGTGGGACAGGGGGCCCCACTGAAGCTTTCTTT	TRBD1	TRBV20-1	many	TRBJ1-1
CASRYSPLGPYEQYF	TGTGCCAGCAGATATAGCCCCTTGGGGCCATACGAGCAGTACTTC	.	TRBV12-3/TRBV12-4	many	TRBJ2-7
CASMLAGITSSYNEQFF	TGTGCCAGCATGCTAGCGGGAATAACGAGCTCCTACAATGAGCAGTTCTTC	TRBD2	TRBV6-1	.	TRBJ2-1
CASSTARGDTQYF	TGTGCCAGCAGTACGGCGCGAGGGGATACGCAGTATTTT	.	TRBV6-1	many	TRBJ2-3
CASSPYGQTMNTEAFF	TGTGCCAGCAGCCCCTACGGACAGACTATGAACACTGAAGCTTTCTTT	.	TRBV7-9	few	TRBJ1-1
CASSQASGRASTQYF	TGTGCCAGCAGTCAAGCTAGCGGGAGGGCATCAACGCAGTATTTT	TRBD2	TRBV2	many	TRBJ2-3
CASSFQRSQETQYF	TGTGCCAGCAGTTTCCAACGGTCGCAAGAGACCCAGTACTTC	.	TRBV28	many	TRBJ2-5
CSATRSGLTYNEQFF	TGCAGTGCTACGAGGTCCGGGTTGACCTACAATGAGCAGTTCTTC	.	TRBV20-1	.	TRBJ2-1
CASSGVYTEAFF	TGTGCCAGCAGCGGAGTCTACACTGAAGCTTTCTTT	.	TRBV27	.	TRBJ1-1
CASSYSGTGHYGYTF	TGTGCCAGCAGTTACTCAGGGACAGGCCACTATGGCTACACCTTC	TRBD1	TRBV6-5	few	TRBJ1-2
CASSRTPAYEQYF	TGTGCCAGCAGCCGAACACCGGCCTACGAGCAGTACTTC	.	TRBV3-1	.	TRBJ2-7
CASYPGQPRNNEQFF	TGTGCCTCTTACCCGGGACAGCCTCGAAACAATGAGCAGTTCTTC	TRBD1	TRBV27	many	TRBJ2-1
CASSRTGQLNEQFF	TGTGCCAGCAGCCGGACAGGGCAGTTGAATGAGCAGTTCTTC	TRBD1	TRBV5-5	.	TRBJ2-1
CASSLGGLAVLSSYNEQFF	TGTGCCAGCAGCTTAGGCGGACTAGCGGTCCTCAGCTCCTACAATGAGCAGTTCTTC	TRBD2	TRBV11-2	many	TRBJ2-1
CASSAGLAGGFYTGELFF	TGTGCCAGCAGCGCGGGACTAGCGGGCGGTTTCTACACCGGGGAGCTGTTTTTT	TRBD2	TRBV5-8	few	TRBJ2-2
CSARDRWTYEQYF	TGCAGTGCTAGAGACAGGTGGACCTACGAGCAGTACTTC	.	TRBV20-1	few	TRBJ2-7
CASSLAPVATNEKLFF	TGCGCCAGCAGCTTGGCCCCCGTAGCAACTAATGAAAAACTGTTTTTT	.	TRBV5-1	.	TRBJ1-4
CASSFGGGLFNTEAFF	TGTGCCAGCAGCTTTGGGGGGGGCCTTTTTAACACTGAAGCTTTCTTT	.	TRBV28	many	TRBJ1-1
CASTRGRAGGDTQYF	TGTGCCAGCACCCGCGGGAGGGCCGGGGGAGATACGCAGTATTTT	TRBD2	TRBV7-2	many	TRBJ2-3
CSVRTDTNQPQHF	TGCAGCGTGCGGACAGACACTAATCAGCCCCAGCATTTT	.	TRBV29-1	few	TRBJ1-5